The T cell receptor beta chain under discussion was sequenced for a study of T cell repertoires in cytomegalovirus infection. MiXCR, applied by TCRdb to the reads, yields one record per CDR3 protein. The repertoire has some 940,000 distinct CDR3 sequences, 30% to 40% of them found once; the top ten carry around an eighth. This clonotype was counted at least ten times. Its antigen is as yet unknown. The sequence derives from a human donor in good health (CMV status not recorded). Some clones in this sample may be carry-over from other donors' samples. The material sequenced was cultured CD8+ T cells from PBMCs, taken from culture after CMV antigen stimulation.

The CDR3 is CASSRAGTNYGYTF. Here the CDR3 DNA reads TGTGCCAGCAGCAGAGCTGGCACTAACTATGGCTACACCTTC. V is TRBV7-2 and J is TRBJ1-2, with D unresolved. V was trimmed by 5 bases and J by 0 bases, leaving 10 bases between them. The CDR3 is 14 residues long. CDR1 SGHTA and CDR2 FQGNSA come from the germline V gene.